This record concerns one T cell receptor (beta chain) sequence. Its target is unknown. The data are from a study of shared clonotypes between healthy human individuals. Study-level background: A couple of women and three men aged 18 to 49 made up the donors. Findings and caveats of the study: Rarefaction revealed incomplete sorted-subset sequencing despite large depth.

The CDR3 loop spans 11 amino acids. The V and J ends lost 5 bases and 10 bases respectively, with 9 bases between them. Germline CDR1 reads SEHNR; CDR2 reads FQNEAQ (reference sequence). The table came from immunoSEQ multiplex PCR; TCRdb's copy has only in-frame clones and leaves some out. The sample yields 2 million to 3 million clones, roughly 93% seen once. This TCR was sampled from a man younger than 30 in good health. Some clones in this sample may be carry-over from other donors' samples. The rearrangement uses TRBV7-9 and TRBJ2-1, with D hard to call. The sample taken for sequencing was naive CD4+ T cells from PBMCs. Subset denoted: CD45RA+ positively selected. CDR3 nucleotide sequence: TGTGCCAGCAGCGTCCAAGGGGAGCAGTTCTTC. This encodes CASSVQGEQFF.